This T cell receptor beta chain was found in a study of blood T cell repertoires in COVID-19. V was clipped by 0 bases and J by 0 bases, with 9 bases between them. The V gene's germline CDR1 is MNHEY and CDR2 SVGAGI. The CDR3 has 16 amino acids. Clones were read by immunoSEQ multiplex PCR, and TCRdb kept only the in-frame ones, dropping some. The data show roughly 150,000 clones, more than 70% seen once. The sequencing sample was made of peripheral blood. The chain is built from TRBV6-5 and TRBJ2-1; D remains unclear. This sequence originates from a man aged 50 to 60 who had recovered from COVID-19. CDR3 nucleotide sequence: TGTGCCAGCAGTTACTCAAGCGTGAGCTCCTACAATGAGCAGTTCTTC. Amino acids: CASSYSSVSSYNEQFF.